This T cell receptor beta chain stems from a study of T cell responses to AZD1222 COVID-19 vaccine. The protocol was immunoSEQ multiplex PCR, while the TCRdb copy is restricted to in-frame clones and leaves out a portion. The sample lists 56,000 or so clones; approximately 83% were seen once. This clone was seen once. Its matching antigen is unknown. The germline gives CDR1 SGHNT, CDR2 YYREEE (reference sequence). The junction had 11 bases not matched to a gene; V was cut back by 4 bases and J by 5 bases. This CDR3 is built from 17 residues. Points from the study as a whole: White British donors predominated, females outnumbered males, and clonal diversity was possibly underestimated. Repertoires in all cases were sampled only once the peak T cell response had passed. Regions left unmutated in variants are reportedly the target of nearly half of spike-specific TCRs.

The sequencing here drew on peripheral blood, taken on day 0 of AZD1222 vaccination. The chain employs TRBV5-4 and TRBJ2-3, with TRBD2 identical over 12 bases. The origin of this receptor is an adult in good health. CDR3 nucleotides: TGTGCCAGCAGCCTAGGGCAACTAGCGGGGGGCCGAGATACGCAGTATTTT. Translation: CASSLGQLAGGRDTQYF.